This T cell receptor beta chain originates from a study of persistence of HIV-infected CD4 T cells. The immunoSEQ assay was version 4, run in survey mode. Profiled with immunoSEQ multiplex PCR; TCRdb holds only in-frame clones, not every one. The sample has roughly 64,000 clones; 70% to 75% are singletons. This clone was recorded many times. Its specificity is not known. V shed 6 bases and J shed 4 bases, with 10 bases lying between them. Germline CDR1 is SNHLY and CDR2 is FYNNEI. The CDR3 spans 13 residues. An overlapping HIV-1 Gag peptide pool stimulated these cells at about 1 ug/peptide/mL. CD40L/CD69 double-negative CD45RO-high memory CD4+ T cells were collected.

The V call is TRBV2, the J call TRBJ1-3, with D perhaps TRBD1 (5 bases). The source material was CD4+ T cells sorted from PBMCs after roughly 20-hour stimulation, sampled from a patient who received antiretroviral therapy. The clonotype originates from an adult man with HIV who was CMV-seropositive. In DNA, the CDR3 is TGTGCCAGCAGGGGGACGGTAGGAAACACCATATATTTT. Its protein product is CASRGTVGNTIYF.